The clone carrying this T cell receptor (beta chain) was detected ten times or more. The record originates from a study of T cells in Graves' hyperthyroidism and ophthalmopathy. Lactation, pregnancy, other autoimmune disease or uncontrolled infection led to exclusion of patients. For the diagnoses, clinical symptoms, serum thyroxine and TRAb, thyroid ultrasound and orbital computed tomography were used. Regions amplified from RNA transcripts were the TCR beta CDR3 regions. The primer set for the first-round RT-PCR of the TCR CDR3 was HTBI. TCRdb re-derived calls from the multiplex PCR reads in MiXCR, one entry per CDR3 protein. The table has 490,000 or so distinct CDR3 sequences, about 15% seen once. V was clipped by 5 bases and J by 5 bases, with 13 bases between them. CDR1 and CDR2 from the germline V gene are LGHDT and YNNKEL (reference sequence). This CDR3 is built from 13 residues.

J is TRBJ2-7 and V is TRBV3-1; D might be TRBD2 (5 bases). Specimen: blood. This sequence was found in a woman aged 30 to 39 with Graves' ophthalmopathy. In DNA, the CDR3 is TGTGCCAGCAGCTGGACTCGTTTGGACGAGCAGTACTTC. Translated, it gives CASSWTRLDEQYF.